A selection of T cell receptor beta chains follows, all from one sample in a study of radiotherapy plus CTLA-4 blockade in lung cancer. Here immunoSEQ multiplex PCR was the method, and the copy in TCRdb shows in-frame clones only, minus some. The sample shows 78,000 or so clones, roughly 86% of them seen only once. Source: peripheral blood, taken from a patient treated with radiotherapy plus ipilimumab. These receptors all come from a human donor with non-small cell lung cancer who had stable disease on radiotherapy plus ipilimumab. Both conserved end residues are part of each CDR3. A D gene is named only where the DNA matches it firmly. Not every row has a clone size; where given, it reads once, few, many or a size class.

TGCGCCAGCAGAGACAGGTCGAACACTGAAGCTTTCTTT	CASRDRSNTEAFF	few	TRBV5-1	.	13	TRBJ1-1
TGTGCCTGGAGCCACGGTCGCACAGATACGCAGTATTTT	CAWSHGRTDTQYF	.	TRBV30	.	13	TRBJ2-3
TGCGCCAGCAGCCAAGATCTTGAAGGAGGGTTCTATGGCTACACCTTC	CASSQDLEGGFYGYTF	.	TRBV4-1	.	16	TRBJ1-2
TGTGCCAGCACCACAGGAGGCAGACTTAGGACTGAAGCTTTCTTT	CASTTGGRLRTEAFF	.	TRBV7-2	.	15	TRBJ1-1
TGTGCCATCAGTGAGACTAGCGGGGGGAGGAATGAGCAGTTCTTC	CAISETSGGRNEQFF	few	TRBV10-3	TRBD2	15	TRBJ2-1
TGTGCCAGCAGCCGAGACAGGGGATTAGAGACCCAGTACTTC	CASSRDRGLETQYF	.	TRBV5-4	TRBD1	14	TRBJ2-5
TGCAGCGTTGTCTTCCCAAAGCCGGGACAGGGGATCACAGATACGCAGTATTTT	CSVVFPKPGQGITDTQYF	once	TRBV29-1	TRBD1	18	TRBJ2-3
TGCGCCAGCAGCTTCCCACGGTCGGAAGAGACCCAGTACTTC	CASSFPRSEETQYF	once	TRBV5-1	.	14	TRBJ2-5
TGTGCCAGCAGCGTAATGGCTAGCGGGAGGGGGAATGAGCAGTTCTTC	CASSVMASGRGNEQFF	.	TRBV9	TRBD2	16	TRBJ2-1
TGTGCCATCAGGAGGGACACTGGAAACACCATATATTTT	CAIRRDTGNTIYF	.	TRBV10-3	.	13	TRBJ1-3
TGTGCCAGCAGGCCTGGACAGGTGAGGGCAGATACGCAGTATTTT	CASRPGQVRADTQYF	.	TRBV2	TRBD1	15	TRBJ2-3
TGCGCCAGCAGCCCGAGGGACGGAATCTACGAGCAGTACTTC	CASSPRDGIYEQYF	.	TRBV5-1	.	14	TRBJ2-7
TGTGCCACCAGCAGAGAGGGGACACAGGGTCTGCGTTATGGCTACACCTTC	CATSREGTQGLRYGYTF	.	TRBV15	.	17	TRBJ1-2
TGTGCCAGCAGCTTAGGGGCGACTAGCGCGGAGCAGTACTTC	CASSLGATSAEQYF	.	TRBV7-6	TRBD2	14	TRBJ2-7
TGTGCCAGCAGCAACGCCGGGGGAAATTCACCCCTCCACTTT	CASSNAGGNSPLHF	.	TRBV6-5	.	14	TRBJ1-6
TGTGCCAGTAGTCCGACTAATTCACCCCTCCACTTT	CASSPTNSPLHF	.	TRBV19	.	12	TRBJ1-6
TGCGCCAGTCAGGTGTCAGGGGGCACTGAAGCTTTCTTT	CASQVSGGTEAFF	.	TRBV5-1	TRBD1	13	TRBJ1-1
TGTGCCAGCAGTTTCCAGGGGCCTCAGCCCCAGCATTTT	CASSFQGPQPQHF	.	TRBV27	.	13	TRBJ1-5
TGCAGCGTGGAAAAGGGGGGACCGTTCACAGATACGCAGTATTTT	CSVEKGGPFTDTQYF	.	TRBV29-1	.	15	TRBJ2-3
TGTGCCAGCAGCCAAGGGACTAGCGGTCGATACGAGCAGTACTTC	CASSQGTSGRYEQYF	.	TRBV4-2	TRBD2	15	TRBJ2-7
TGTGCCAGCAGCTTTTCGAGAGAGCAGTTCTTC	CASSFSREQFF	once	TRBV5-5	.	11	TRBJ2-1
TGTGCCAGCTCAGCAACCGGGACAGGGGTCTACGAGCAGTACTTC	CASSATGTGVYEQYF	.	TRBV18	TRBD1	15	TRBJ2-7
TGTGCCAGCAGGTGGGCGCAGACGACGAACACCGGGGAGCTGTTTTTT	CASRWAQTTNTGELFF	.	TRBV5-5	.	16	TRBJ2-2
TGTGCCAGCAGCCAAGAGATCCACAATAGCAATCAGCCCCAGCATTTT	CASSQEIHNSNQPQHF	.	TRBV4-2	.	16	TRBJ1-5
TGTGCCAGCAGCCCATCCCTCCGGAGGGGGGTATGGGAGCAGTACTTC	CASSPSLRRGVWEQYF	.	TRBV7-2	.	16	TRBJ2-7
TGTGCCAGTAGTATCGACAGGCGGCGGGGGGAGCCGTATTTT	CASSIDRRRGEPYF	.	TRBV19	TRBD2	14	TRBJ2-3
TGTGCCAGTAGTATAGGGGACTTACTAGGGAATGAGCAGTTCTTC	CASSIGDLLGNEQFF	.	TRBV19	.	15	TRBJ2-1